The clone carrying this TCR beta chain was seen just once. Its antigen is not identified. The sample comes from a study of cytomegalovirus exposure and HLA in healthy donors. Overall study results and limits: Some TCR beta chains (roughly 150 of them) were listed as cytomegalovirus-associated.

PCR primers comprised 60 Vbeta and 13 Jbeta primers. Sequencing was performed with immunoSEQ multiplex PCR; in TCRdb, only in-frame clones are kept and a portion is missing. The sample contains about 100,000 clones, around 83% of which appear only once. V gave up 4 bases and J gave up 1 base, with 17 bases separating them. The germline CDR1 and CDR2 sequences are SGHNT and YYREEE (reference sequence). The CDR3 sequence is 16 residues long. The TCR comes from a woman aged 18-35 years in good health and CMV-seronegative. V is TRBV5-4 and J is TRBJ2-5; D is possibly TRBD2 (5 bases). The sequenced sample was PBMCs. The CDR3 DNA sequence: TGTGCCAGCAGCGGGGATGTAAGTGGGAGCCAAGAGACCCAGTACTTC. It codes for CASSGDVSGSQETQYF.